Sequencing of this T cell receptor (beta chain) was carried out in a study of shared clonotypes between healthy human individuals. Whole-study findings and limits: Compared with memory subsets, naive subsets generally had larger estimated richness. Sample collection involved blood only; tissue repertoires are likely different.

This was a deep-level run. Profiling relied on immunoSEQ multiplex PCR, and the TCRdb table lists in-frame clones only, not all of them. The data contain 1,400,000 or so clones, approximately 98.5% of them singletons. Splitting of CD4+ cells produced CD45RA+ naive and CD45RA-negative memory subsets. Details on this clone: No antigen is known for it.

This CDR3 spans 15 amino acids. The germline V gene has CDR1 SGHRS and CDR2 YFSETQ. Trimming left V 0 bases short and J 4 bases short, with 12 bases between. The specimen was naive CD4+ T cells sorted from blood. Subset here: CD45RA+ positively selected. The chain joins TRBV5-1 to TRBJ2-3; D possibly corresponds to TRBD2 (6 bases). The source of this sequence is a man aged 30 to 39 in good health. In DNA, the CDR3 is TGCGCCAGCAGCTTGGGGACTACGAATTCAGATACGCAGTATTTT. Its protein is CASSLGTTNSDTQYF. Full variable domain (remainder filled in from reference TRBV5-1 and TRBJ2-3): KAGVTQTPRYLIKTRGQQVTLSCSPISGHRSVSWYQQTPGQGLQFLFEYFSETQRNKGNFPGRFSGRQFSNSRSEMNVSTLELGDSALYLCASSLGTTNSDTQYFGPGTRLTVL.